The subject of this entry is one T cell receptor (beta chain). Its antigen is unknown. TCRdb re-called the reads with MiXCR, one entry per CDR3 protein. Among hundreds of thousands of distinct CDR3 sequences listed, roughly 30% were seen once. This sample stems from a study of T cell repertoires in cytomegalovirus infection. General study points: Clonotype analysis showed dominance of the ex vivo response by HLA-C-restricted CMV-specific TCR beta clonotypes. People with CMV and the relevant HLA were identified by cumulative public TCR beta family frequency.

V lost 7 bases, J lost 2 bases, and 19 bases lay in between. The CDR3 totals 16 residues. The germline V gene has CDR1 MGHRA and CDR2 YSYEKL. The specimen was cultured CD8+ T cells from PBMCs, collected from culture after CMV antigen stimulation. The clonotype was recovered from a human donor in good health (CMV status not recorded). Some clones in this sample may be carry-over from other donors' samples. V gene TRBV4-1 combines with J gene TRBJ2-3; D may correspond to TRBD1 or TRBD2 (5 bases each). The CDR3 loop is CASNPVGEWNTDTQYF. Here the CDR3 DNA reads TGCGCCAGCAACCCGGTGGGGGAATGGAACACAGATACGCAGTATTTT.